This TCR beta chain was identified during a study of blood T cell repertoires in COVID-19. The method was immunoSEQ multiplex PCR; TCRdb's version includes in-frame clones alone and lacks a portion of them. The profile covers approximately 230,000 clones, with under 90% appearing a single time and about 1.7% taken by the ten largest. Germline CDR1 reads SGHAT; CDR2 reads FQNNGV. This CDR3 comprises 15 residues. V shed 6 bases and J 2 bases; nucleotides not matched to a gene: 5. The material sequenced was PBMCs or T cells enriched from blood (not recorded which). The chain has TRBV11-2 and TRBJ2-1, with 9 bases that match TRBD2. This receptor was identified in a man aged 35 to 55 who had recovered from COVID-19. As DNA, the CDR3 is TGTGCCAGCAGGAGTAGCGGGAGCGCCTACAATGAGCAGTTCTTC. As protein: CASRSSGSAYNEQFF.